The 21 T cell receptor beta chains below come from one sample, sequenced in a study of blood T cells in healthy people across ages. A second about 6 to 12 cycle PCR used barcoded and J-beta primers. TCRdb recomputed calls from the 5' RACE reads with MiXCR, one row per CDR3 protein. The sample holds 1.5 million or so distinct CDR3 sequences, roughly 40% seen once. The specimen sequenced was blood. The receptors come from a woman aged 18-29 years in good health.

This clonotype was seen only a few times. The chain is built from TRBV7-2 and TRBJ2-7; D possibly matches TRBD1 or TRBD2 (6 bases each). Trimming shortened V by 8 bases and J by 3 bases, and 14 bases separated the two germline ends. This CDR3 is built from 13 residues. Germline CDR1 SGHTA, CDR2 FQGNSA. The CDR3 loop is CASVGGSLYEQYF. The CDR3 coding sequence is TGTGCCAGCGTGGGGGGCAGCCTCTACGAGCAGTACTTC.

The genes are TRBV29-1 and TRBJ2-4; TRBD1 agrees at 9 bases. CDR3 length equals 13 residues. Germline V CDR1 and CDR2: SQVTM, ANQGSEA. V lost 6 bases and J lost 13; bases outside the gene matches: 13. The CDR3 region has the DNA TGCAGCGTGACCGGGACAGGGCCCCTAGAGCAGTACTTC. Protein: CSVTGTGPLEQYF.

There are a few counts of this clonotype. The chain recombines TRBV4-1 with TRBJ2-3; 9 bases are a match to TRBD2. In germline, CDR1 is MGHRA, CDR2 YSYEKL. The CDR3 contains 19 residues. V trimming: 0 bases; J trimming: 0 bases; junction bases outside the gene matches: 10. For the CDR3, the DNA is TGCGCCAGCAGCCAAGATGGGCTAGCGGGGTACTCTAGCACAGATACGCAGTATTTT. It is translated as CASSQDGLAGYSSTDTQYF.

The CDR3 is CSAHQIGVSYNEQYF. The CDR3 coding sequence is TGCAGTGCCCACCAGATTGGGGTAAGCTACAATGAGCAGTACTTC. The gene calls are TRBV20-1 and TRBJ2-1; D ambiguous. The last part of the DNA fits TRBJ2-7 better; the J call may be wrong. CDR3 length: 15 amino acids. Germline-derived CDR1 and CDR2 are DFQATT and SNEGSKA (reference sequence).

This clonotype was seen a handful of times. The chain uses TRBV27 and TRBJ2-5; 7 nucleotides agree with TRBD2. The germline V gene encodes CDR1 MNHEY and CDR2 SMNVEV (reference sequence). CDR3 length: 13 amino acids. With V trimmed by 6 bases and J by 9 bases, 10 bases remained unmatched. Here the CDR3 DNA reads TGTGCCAGCAGCCATCGGGCGGGAGCGCCCCAGTACTTC. Protein: CASSHRAGAPQYF.

The genes are TRBV10-3 and TRBJ2-3; 10 bases are a match to TRBD2. Unmatched junction bases numbered 5, after V lost 5 bases and J lost 6 bases. The CDR3 runs to 14 residues. Per germline, CDR1 ENHRY and CDR2 SYGVKD. Written as DNA, the CDR3 is TGTGCCATCAGTCCTAGCGGGGGAACCGATACGCAGTATTTT. This gives the protein CAISPSGGTDTQYF.

The V gene is TRBV4-1, the J gene TRBJ1-5; D is possibly TRBD1 (5 bases). V was clipped by 1 base and J by 1 base, with 11 bases between them. Germline CDR1 and CDR2: MGHRA and YSYEKL. This CDR3 has 16 amino acids. The DNA for the CDR3 is TGCGCCAGCAGCCAAGCCCAGGGAATGAGCAATCAGCCCCAGCATTTT. The encoded protein is CASSQAQGMSNQPQHF.

This clonotype was found a few times. This rearrangement joins TRBV11-2 to TRBJ2-1; 10 bases fit TRBD2. With V trimmed by 1 base and J by 11 bases, 8 bases remained unmatched. The V gene's germline CDR1 is SGHAT and CDR2 FQNNGV. The CDR3 contains 15 residues. The CDR3 DNA is TGTGCCAGCAGCTTAGGACTAGCGGGCCCGAATAAGCAGTTCTTC. Protein product: CASSLGLAGPNKQFF.

This clonotype was observed at least ten times. The chain is built from TRBV9 and TRBJ2-7; a weak D match, TRBD2 (5 bases). Trimming shortened V by 2 bases and J by 3 bases, and 9 bases separated the two germline ends. Looked up from germline, CDR1 is SGDLS and CDR2 is YYNGEE. CDR3 length equals 13 residues. This CDR3 is CASSVGLGYEQYF. CDR3 sequence (DNA): TGTGCCAGCAGCGTCGGACTGGGCTACGAGCAGTACTTC.

This rearrangement joins TRBV5-1 to TRBJ1-1; D possibly corresponds to TRBD1 (6 bases). The CDR3 runs 16 residues. Germline values: CDR1 SGHRS, CDR2 YFSETQ. V was clipped by 4 bases and J by 1 base, with 17 bases between them. The CDR3 nucleotides are TGCGCCAGCAGCGACGGACAGTTCCCCGGGAACACTGAAGCTTTCTTT. Translation gives CASSDGQFPGNTEAFF.

This clonotype was detected many times. The chain employs TRBV4-1 and TRBJ1-2, with D possibly TRBD1 on 6 matching bases. In germline, CDR1 is MGHRA, CDR2 YSYEKL. The CDR3 has 15 amino acids. The ends were cut back, 4 bases at V and 0 bases at J, with 12 bases in the middle. The CDR3, as DNA: TGCGCCAGCAGCCCACAGGGATCTGCTAACTATGGCTACACCTTC. Its protein product is CASSPQGSANYGYTF.

The sample holds a few counts of this clonotype. The chain carries TRBV4-1 and TRBJ2-1; 11 positions match TRBD2. Unmatched junction bases numbered 8, after V lost 1 base and J lost 3 bases. Per the germline V gene, CDR1 is MGHRA and CDR2 is YSYEKL. The CDR3 sequence is 18 residues long. As DNA, the CDR3 is TGCGCCAGCAGCCAAGGGCTAGCGGGAGGAGGGAACTACAATGAGCAGTTCTTC. Its protein product is CASSQGLAGGGNYNEQFF.

This chain connects TRBV6-6 to TRBJ2-1; TRBD2 aligns across 13 bases. The V segment lost 0 bases and the J segment 9 bases; nucleotides outside the gene matches: 2. The CDR3 loop spans 15 amino acids. The germline V gene encodes CDR1 MNHNY and CDR2 SVGAGI (reference sequence). The CDR3, as DNA: TGTGCCAGCAGTTACTCGGGACTAGCGGGATCTGAGCAGTTCTTC. It codes for CASSYSGLAGSEQFF.

This clonotype was counted a few times. The chain couples TRBV20-1 to TRBJ2-1, with 10 bases identical to TRBD2. Losses at the gene ends were 5 bases for V and 3 bases for J; bases not matched to a gene: 10. The CDR3 consists of 16 residues. Per germline, CDR1 DFQATT and CDR2 SNEGSKA (reference sequence). The CDR3 DNA sequence: TGCAGTGCTCCCTCCCGGCTAGCGGGGGACTACAATGAGCAGTTCTTC. Amino acid sequence: CSAPSRLAGDYNEQFF.

The J gene is TRBJ2-5, the V gene TRBV20-1; D gene ambiguous. Trimming cost V 3 bases and J 5 bases, with 13 bases left between them. The CDR3 contains 13 residues. Per the germline V gene, CDR1 is DFQATT and CDR2 is SNEGSKA (reference sequence). CDR3 sequence reads: CSARLAPVETQYF. CDR3 DNA sequence: TGCAGTGCTAGGTTGGCTCCGGTTGAGACCCAGTACTTC.

This clonotype was seen once. This chain joins TRBV18 and TRBJ1-5; D is possibly TRBD1 (5 bases). The CDR3 consists of 18 residues. With 4 bases removed from V and 2 bases from J, the gap between germline ends came to 21 bases. Germline V lookup: CDR1 KGHSH, CDR2 LQKENI. The CDR3 loop reads CASSQGTSGPTGNQPQHF. The CDR3 DNA reads TGTGCCAGCTCACAGGGGACGTCGGGCCCTACCGGCAATCAGCCCCAGCATTTT.

This rearrangement joins TRBV5-1 to TRBJ2-5; either TRBD1 or TRBD2 may fit D (6 bases each). The end of the DNA aligns better with TRBJ2-7, so the J call may be wrong. The CDR3 is 12 amino acids. CDR1 and CDR2 (germline): SGHRS, YFSETQ. The CDR3 nucleotides read TGCGCCAGCAGCACCTCGGGGGCCGAGCAGTACTTC. The encoded protein is CASSTSGAEQYF.

This clonotype occurred a few times. This chain links TRBV3-1 with TRBJ2-7; D is ambiguous. V shed 7 bases and J shed 0 bases, with 7 bases lying between them. This CDR3 comprises 12 residues. CDR1 is LGHDT, CDR2 YNNKEL, per germline (reference sequence). The CDR3 DNA follows: TGTGCCAGCATCCAGGTCTCCTACGAGCAGTACTTC. Amino acid sequence: CASIQVSYEQYF.

This clonotype has only a few counts. The V gene is TRBV20-1, the J gene TRBJ2-5; TRBD2 aligns across 8 bases. The germline V gene encodes CDR1 DFQATT and CDR2 SNEGSKA (reference sequence). V shed 6 bases and J 4 bases; nucleotides not matched to a gene: 7. The CDR3 covers 13 residues. CDR3 residues: CSAHSGIGETQYF. The CDR3 DNA reads as TGCAGTGCCCATAGCGGGATAGGAGAGACCCAGTACTTC.

The V call is TRBV2, the J call TRBJ1-2; D not certain. V was cut by 0 bases and J by 8 bases, with 19 bases left in between. Germline CDR1 is SNHLY and CDR2 is FYNNEI. The CDR3 covers 16 residues. CDR3 bases: TGTGCCAGCAGTGAAGCCCCAGGTTTCACCTTAAAGGGCTACACCTTC. Its translation: CASSEAPGFTLKGYTF.

This chain connects TRBV10-1 to TRBJ2-1; TRBD2 aligns across 8 bases. The germline gives CDR1 WNHNN, CDR2 SYGVQD (reference sequence). The CDR3 is made up of 15 amino acids. Unmatched junction bases numbered 15, after V lost 3 bases and J lost 14 bases. CDR3 nucleotides: TGCGCCAGCAGTGACCCGGGACTAGGGGACTTGGTGAAGTTCTTC. Its protein product is CASSDPGLGDLVKFF.